The TCR beta chain described here comes from a study of blood T cell repertoires in COVID-19. The V segment lost 3 bases and the J segment 3 bases; nucleotides outside the gene matches: 4. This CDR3 region has 14 residues. Germline V CDR1 and CDR2: SNHLY, FYNNEI. Using immunoSEQ multiplex PCR, the repertoire was profiled, and TCRdb retains in-frame clones only, with some absent. The sample has approximately 92,000 clones, over 70% seen once. The sample was peripheral blood. The sequence derives from a man between 60 and 75 years old with acute or convalescent COVID-19. The chain recombines TRBV2 with TRBJ2-5, with 7 bases identical to TRBD1. CDR3 in amino acids: CASSDGTAEETQYF. In DNA, the CDR3 is TGTGCCAGCAGTGATGGGACAGCCGAAGAGACCCAGTACTTC. The full variable domain, in which reference TRBV2 and TRBJ2-5 provide the parts outside the CDR3, is EPEVTQTPSHQVTQMGQEVILRCVPISNHLYFYWYRQILGQKVEFLVSFYNNEISEKSEIFDDQFSVERPDGSNFTLKIRSTKLEDSAMYFCASSDGTAEETQYFGPGTRLLVL.